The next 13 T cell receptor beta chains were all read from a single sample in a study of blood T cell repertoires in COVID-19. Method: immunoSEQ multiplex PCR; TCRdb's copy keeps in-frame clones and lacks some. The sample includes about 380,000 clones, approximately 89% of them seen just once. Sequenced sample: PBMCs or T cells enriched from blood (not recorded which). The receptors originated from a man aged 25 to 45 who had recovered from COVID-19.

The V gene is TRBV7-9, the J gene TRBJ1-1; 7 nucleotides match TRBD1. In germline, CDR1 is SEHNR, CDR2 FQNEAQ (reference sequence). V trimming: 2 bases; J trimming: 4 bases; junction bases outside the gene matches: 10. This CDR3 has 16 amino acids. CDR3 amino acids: CASSLTSRGAATEAFF. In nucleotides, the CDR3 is TGTGCCAGCAGCTTAACGTCCAGGGGGGCGGCCACTGAAGCTTTCTTT.

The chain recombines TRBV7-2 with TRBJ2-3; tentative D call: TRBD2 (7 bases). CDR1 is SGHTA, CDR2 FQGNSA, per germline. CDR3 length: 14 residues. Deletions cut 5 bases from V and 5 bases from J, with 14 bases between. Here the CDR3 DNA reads TGTGCCAGCAGCCCGGGGGGCGGGGTAGATACGCAGTATTTT. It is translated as CASSPGGGVDTQYF.

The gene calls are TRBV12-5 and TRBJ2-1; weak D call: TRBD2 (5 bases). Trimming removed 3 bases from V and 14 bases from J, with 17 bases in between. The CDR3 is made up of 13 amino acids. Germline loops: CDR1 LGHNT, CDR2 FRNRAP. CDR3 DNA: TGTGCTAGTGGTTTCGGAGGTGAGGGCCGGAAGTTCTTC. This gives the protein CASGFGGEGRKFF.

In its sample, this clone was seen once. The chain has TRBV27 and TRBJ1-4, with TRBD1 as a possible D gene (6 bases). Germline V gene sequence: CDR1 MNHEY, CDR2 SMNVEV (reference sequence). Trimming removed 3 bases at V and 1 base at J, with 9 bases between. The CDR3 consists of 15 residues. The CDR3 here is CASSFRGGTNEKLFF. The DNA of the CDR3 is TGTGCCAGCAGTTTTAGAGGGGGAACTAATGAAAAACTGTTTTTT.

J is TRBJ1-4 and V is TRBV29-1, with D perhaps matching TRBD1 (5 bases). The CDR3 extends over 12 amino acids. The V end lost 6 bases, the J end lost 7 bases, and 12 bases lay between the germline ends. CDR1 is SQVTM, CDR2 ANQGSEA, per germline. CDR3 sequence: CSVRVLGEKLFF. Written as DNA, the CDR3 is TGCAGCGTCAGGGTGCTAGGTGAAAAACTGTTTTTT.

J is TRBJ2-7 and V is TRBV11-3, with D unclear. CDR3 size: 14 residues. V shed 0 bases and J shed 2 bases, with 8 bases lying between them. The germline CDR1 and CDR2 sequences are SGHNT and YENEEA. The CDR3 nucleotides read TGTGCCAGCAGCTTAGAGGGCAGCACCTACGAGCAGTACTTC. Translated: CASSLEGSTYEQYF.

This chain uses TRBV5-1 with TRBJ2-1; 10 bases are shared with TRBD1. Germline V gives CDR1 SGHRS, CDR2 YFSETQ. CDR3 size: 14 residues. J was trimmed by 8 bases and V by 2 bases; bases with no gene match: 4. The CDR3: CASSFGTGVHEQFF. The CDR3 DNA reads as TGCGCCAGCAGCTTCGGGACAGGGGTCCATGAGCAGTTCTTC.

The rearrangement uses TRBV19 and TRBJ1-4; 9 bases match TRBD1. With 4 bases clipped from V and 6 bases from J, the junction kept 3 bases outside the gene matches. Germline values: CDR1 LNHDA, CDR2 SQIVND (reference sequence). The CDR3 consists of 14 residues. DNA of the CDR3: TGTGCCAGTAGTACGGACAGGGGATATGAAAAACTGTTTTTT. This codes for CASSTDRGYEKLFF.

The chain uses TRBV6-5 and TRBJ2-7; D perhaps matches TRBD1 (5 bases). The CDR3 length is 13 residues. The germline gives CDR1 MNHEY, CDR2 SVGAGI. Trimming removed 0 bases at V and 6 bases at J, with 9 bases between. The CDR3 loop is CASSYSQGSEQYF. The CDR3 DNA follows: TGTGCCAGCAGTTACTCCCAGGGTAGCGAGCAGTACTTC.

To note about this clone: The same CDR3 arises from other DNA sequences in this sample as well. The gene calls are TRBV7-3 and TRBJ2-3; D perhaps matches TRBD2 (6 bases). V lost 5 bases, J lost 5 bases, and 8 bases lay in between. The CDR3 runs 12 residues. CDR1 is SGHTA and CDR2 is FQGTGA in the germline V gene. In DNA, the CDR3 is TGTGCCAGCAGCCCCGGGGGAGATACGCAGTATTTT. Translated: CASSPGGDTQYF.

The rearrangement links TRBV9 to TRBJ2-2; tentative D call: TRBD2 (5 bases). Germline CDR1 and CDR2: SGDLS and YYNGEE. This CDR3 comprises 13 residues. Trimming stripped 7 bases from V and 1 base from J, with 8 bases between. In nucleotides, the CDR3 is TGTGCCAGCGGGAGCGGGAACACCGGGGAGCTGTTTTTT. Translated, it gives CASGSGNTGELFF. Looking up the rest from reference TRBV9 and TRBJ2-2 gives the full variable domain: DSGVTQTPKHLITATGQRVTLRCSPRSGDLSVYWYQQSLDQGLQFLIQYYNGEERAKGNILERFSAQQFPDLHSELNLSSLELGDSALYFCASGSGNTGELFFGEGSRLTVL.

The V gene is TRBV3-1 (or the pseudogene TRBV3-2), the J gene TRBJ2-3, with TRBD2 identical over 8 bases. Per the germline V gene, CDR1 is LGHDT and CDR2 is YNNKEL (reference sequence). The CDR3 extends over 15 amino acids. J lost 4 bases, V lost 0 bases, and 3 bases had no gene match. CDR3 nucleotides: TGTGCCAGCAGCCAAGACGGACTAGCCGCAGATACGCAGTATTTT. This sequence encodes CASSQDGLAADTQYF.

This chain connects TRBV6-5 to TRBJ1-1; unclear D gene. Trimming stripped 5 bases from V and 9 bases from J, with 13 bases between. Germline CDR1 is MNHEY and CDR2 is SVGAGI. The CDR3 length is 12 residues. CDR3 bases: TGTGCCAGCAGTACCCCGGGTAACCAAGCTTTCTTT. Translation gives CASSTPGNQAFF.